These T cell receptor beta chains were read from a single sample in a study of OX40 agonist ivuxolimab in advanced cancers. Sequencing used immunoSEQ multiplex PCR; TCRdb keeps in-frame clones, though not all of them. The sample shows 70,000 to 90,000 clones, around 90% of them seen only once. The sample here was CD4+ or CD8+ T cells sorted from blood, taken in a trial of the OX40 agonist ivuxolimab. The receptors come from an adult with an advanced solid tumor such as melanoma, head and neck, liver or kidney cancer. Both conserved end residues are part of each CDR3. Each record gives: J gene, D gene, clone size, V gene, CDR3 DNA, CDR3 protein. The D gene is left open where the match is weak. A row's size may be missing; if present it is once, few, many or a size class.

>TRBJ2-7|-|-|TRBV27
TGTGCCAGCGCTACGGCGGGATTCTCCTACGAGCAGTACTTC
CASATAGFSYEQYF
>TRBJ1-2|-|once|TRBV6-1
TGTGCCAGCACCGCCGGGAGGGGGGTAGATGGCTACACCTTC
CASTAGRGVDGYTF
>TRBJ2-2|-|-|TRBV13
TGTGCCAGCAGCCCAAACTACGCGAACACCGGGGAGCTGTTTTTT
CASSPNYANTGELFF
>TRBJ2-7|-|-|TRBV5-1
TGCGCCAGCAGCCCTCAGGGCTACGCAGCCTACGAGCAGTACTTC
CASSPQGYAAYEQYF
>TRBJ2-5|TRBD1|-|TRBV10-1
TGCGCCAGCAGTGTGGCAGGGGGAGAGACCCAGTACTTC
CASSVAGGETQYF
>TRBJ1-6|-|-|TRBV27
TGTGCCAGCCCCCGCCCAGGGCAGGGGAGCTCCTATAATTCACCCCTCCACTTT
CASPRPGQGSSYNSPLHF
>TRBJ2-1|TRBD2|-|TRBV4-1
TGCGCCAGCAGCCAAGGGGGACTAGCGGGAGGGCCTTACAATGAGCAGTTCTTC
CASSQGGLAGGPYNEQFF
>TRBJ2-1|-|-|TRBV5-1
TGCGCCAGCAGCCCTCGACTAGGTCTCAATGAGCAGTTCTTC
CASSPRLGLNEQFF
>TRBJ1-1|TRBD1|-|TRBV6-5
TGTGCCAGCAGTTGGGACAGGCAGAACACTGAAGCTTTCTTT
CASSWDRQNTEAFF
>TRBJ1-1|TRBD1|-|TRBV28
TGTGCCAGCAGCCTCACAGGGGGGAAAACTGAAGCTTTCTTT
CASSLTGGKTEAFF
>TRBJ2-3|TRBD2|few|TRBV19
TGTGCCAGTAGTCAAAGGAGACTAGCGGACACAGATACGCAGTATTTT
CASSQRRLADTDTQYF
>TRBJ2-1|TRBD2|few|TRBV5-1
TGCGCCAGCAGCGGGGAGGGGAGCTCCTACAATGAGCAGTTCTTC
CASSGEGSSYNEQFF
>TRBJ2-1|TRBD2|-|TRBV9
TGTGCCAGCAGCGTTTCCGGGACTAGCAGGTCCTACAATGAGCAGTTCTTC
CASSVSGTSRSYNEQFF
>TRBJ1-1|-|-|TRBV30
TGTGCCTGGAGTAAGGGGTACAACACTGAAGCTTTCTTT
CAWSKGYNTEAFF
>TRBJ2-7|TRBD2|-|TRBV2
TGTGCCAGCACTCCGGGACTAGCGGTTTACGAGCAGTACTTC
CASTPGLAVYEQYF
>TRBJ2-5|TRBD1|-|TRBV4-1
TGCGCCAGCAGCCCCCGACAGGGATGGGAGACCCAGTACTTC
CASSPRQGWETQYF
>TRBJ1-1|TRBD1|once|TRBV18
TGTGCCAGCTCACCACGGACAGGGGGGGGAACTGAAGCTTTCTTT
CASSPRTGGGTEAFF
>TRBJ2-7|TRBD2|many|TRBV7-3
TGTGCCAGCAGCCTGGATGGTAGCGGGAGATACGAGCAGTACTTC
CASSLDGSGRYEQYF
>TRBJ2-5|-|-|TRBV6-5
TGTGCCAGCAGTTACAGCCGGGCCTCGTACCAAGAGACCCAGTACTTC
CASSYSRASYQETQYF
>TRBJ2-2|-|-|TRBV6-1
TGTGCCAGCAGTGGCGAGACCGGGGAGCTGTTTTTT
CASSGETGELFF
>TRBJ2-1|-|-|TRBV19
TGTGCCAGTAGTATAAGAACTGGGGAGCAGTTCTTC
CASSIRTGEQFF
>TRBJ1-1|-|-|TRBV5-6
TGTGCCAGCAGATCAGGGTCTTACACTGAAGCTTTCTTT
CASRSGSYTEAFF
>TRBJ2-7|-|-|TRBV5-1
TGCGCCAGCAGCTTTGGGGGCTCCTACGAGCAGTACTTC
CASSFGGSYEQYF
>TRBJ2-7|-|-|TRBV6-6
TGTGCCAGCAGTTATGTCTGGGGGGACGAGCAGTACTTC
CASSYVWGDEQYF
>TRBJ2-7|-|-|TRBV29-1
TGCAGCGTTGTGGTGCAGCTAAGTGGCGAGCAGTACTTC
CSVVVQLSGEQYF
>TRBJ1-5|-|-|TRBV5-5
TGTGCCAGCAGCTTCGGAGTTTTGGGCAATCAGCCCCAGCATTTT
CASSFGVLGNQPQHF
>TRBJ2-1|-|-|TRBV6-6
TGTGCCAGCAGCCTACAGGGATCCTACAATGAGCAGTTCTTC
CASSLQGSYNEQFF
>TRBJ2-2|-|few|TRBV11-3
TGTGCCAGCAGCCCCTATACCGGGGAGCTGTTTTTT
CASSPYTGELFF
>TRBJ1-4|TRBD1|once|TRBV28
TGTGCCAGCAGTTTGGGTTTCGGACAGGGAGGAACTAATGAAAAACTGTTTTTT
CASSLGFGQGGTNEKLFF
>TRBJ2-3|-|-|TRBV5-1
TGCGCCAGCAGTCGGCAGGCCAGCACAGATACGCAGTATTTT
CASSRQASTDTQYF
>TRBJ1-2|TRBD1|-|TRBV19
TGTGCCAGTAGCGAGCAGGGGGCGATTGGGTATGGCTACACCTTC
CASSEQGAIGYGYTF
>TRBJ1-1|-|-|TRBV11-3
TGTGCCAGCAGCGCGTGGACAGTCGAAGCTTTCTTT
CASSAWTVEAFF
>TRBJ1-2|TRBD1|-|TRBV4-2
TGTGCCAGCAGCCGAGGGGGCGGGACGGATGGCTACACCTTC
CASSRGGGTDGYTF
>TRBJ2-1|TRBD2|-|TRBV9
TGTGCCAGCAGCGGCCCGGGACTAGCGGGGCGCAATGAGCAGTTCTTC
CASSGPGLAGRNEQFF
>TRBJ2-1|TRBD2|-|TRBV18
TGTGCCAGCTCACCACGGTCGAGCGGGAGGGCCAGCAATGAGCAGTTCTTC
CASSPRSSGRASNEQFF
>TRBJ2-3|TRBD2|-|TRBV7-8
TGTGCCAGCAGCTTAGGGCGCTCTAGCGGCCCCACAGATACGCAGTATTTT
CASSLGRSSGPTDTQYF
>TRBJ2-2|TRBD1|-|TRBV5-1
TGCGCCAGCAGCTTTAGGACAGGGGTCACCGGGGAGCTGTTTTTT
CASSFRTGVTGELFF
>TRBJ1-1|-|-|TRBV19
TGTGCCAGTAGTACCCACGGGGGGGACACTGAAGCTTTCTTT
CASSTHGGDTEAFF
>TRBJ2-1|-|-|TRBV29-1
TGCAGCGTTGACCCAGGGGCAGGGGCCGGCAATGAGCAGTTCTTC
CSVDPGAGAGNEQFF
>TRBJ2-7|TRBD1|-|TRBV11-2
TGTGCCAGCAGCTCAAATCCGGGACAGAACTACGAGCAGTACTTC
CASSSNPGQNYEQYF
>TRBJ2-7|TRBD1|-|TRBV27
TGTGCCAGCAGGTGGACAGGGGGCTTCGAGCAGTACTTC
CASRWTGGFEQYF
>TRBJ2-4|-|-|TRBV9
TGTGCCAGCAGCGTAGACGGGGGAAACATTCAGTACTTC
CASSVDGGNIQYF
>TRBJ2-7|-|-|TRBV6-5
TGTGCCAGCAGGAACGGGGACTCCTACGAGCAGTACTTC
CASRNGDSYEQYF
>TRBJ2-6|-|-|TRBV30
TGTGCCTGGGGGACCGGCTCTGGGGCCAACGTCCTGACTTTC
CAWGTGSGANVLTF
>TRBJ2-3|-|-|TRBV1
TGCACCAGCAGCCAAGATGCCTGCGGACTAGCGGGAGCATTAGATACGCAGTATTTT
CTSSQDACGLAGALDTQYF
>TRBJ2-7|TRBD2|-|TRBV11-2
TGTGCCAGCAGCTTATGGACTAGCGGGGATCTTCCGGAGCAGTACTTC
CASSLWTSGDLPEQYF
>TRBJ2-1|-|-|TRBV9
TGTGCCAGCAGCGTAGGGGGTCGGGGGTCCTACAATGAGCAGTTCTTC
CASSVGGRGSYNEQFF
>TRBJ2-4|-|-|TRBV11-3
TGTGCCAGCAGCTTAGATCATGGAGTAGCCAAAAACATTCAGTACTTC
CASSLDHGVAKNIQYF
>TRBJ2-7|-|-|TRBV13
TGTGCCAGCAGCTTACGGGACACCAGCTACGAGCAGTACTTC
CASSLRDTSYEQYF
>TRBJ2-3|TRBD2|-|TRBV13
TGTGCCAGCAGCTTAAGACTAGCGGGAGCAGATACGCAGTATTTT
CASSLRLAGADTQYF
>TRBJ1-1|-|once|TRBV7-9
TGTGCCAGCATAGGCGATTACACTGAAGCTTTCTTT
CASIGDYTEAFF
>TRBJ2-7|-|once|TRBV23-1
TGCGCCAGCAGTCAATATTTTGGGTTGAGGGACTACGAGCAGTACTTC
CASSQYFGLRDYEQYF
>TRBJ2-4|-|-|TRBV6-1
TGTGCCAGCAGTGAAGCTGGGAAGGGGGTTTGGAACATTCAGTACTTC
CASSEAGKGVWNIQYF